These 25 T cell receptor beta chains were sequenced from one sample in a study of blood T cell repertoires in COVID-19. The protocol was immunoSEQ multiplex PCR, while the TCRdb copy is restricted to in-frame clones and leaves out a portion. The top ten clones hold less than 2% of a sample with about 480,000 clones, approximately 90% of them seen once. Sequencing was carried out using PBMCs or T cells enriched from blood (not recorded which). The receptors here all came from a middle-aged woman who had recovered from COVID-19.

The chain employs TRBV10-1 and TRBJ1-5, with D perhaps matching TRBD1 (5 bases). Germline CDR1 and CDR2: WNHNN and SYGVQD (reference sequence). V shed 0 bases and J shed 5 bases, with 11 bases lying between them. The CDR3 contains 15 residues. The CDR3: CASSESRWGDQPQHF. In DNA, the CDR3 is TGCGCCAGCAGTGAGTCCAGGTGGGGGGATCAGCCCCAGCATTTT.

The J gene is TRBJ2-7, the V gene TRBV6-4; 7 bases align to TRBD2. This CDR3 spans 15 amino acids. V shed 3 bases and J 3 bases; nucleotides not matched to a gene: 8. Germline values: CDR1 MRHNA, CDR2 SNTAGT. CDR3 in amino acids: CASSEVGTTIYEQYF. The CDR3 region has the DNA TGTGCCAGCAGTGAAGTAGGGACTACTATCTACGAGCAGTACTTC.

With regard to this clone: Sequence at one end of the junction differs from germline and may be a read error. The chain is built from TRBV20-1 and TRBJ1-2, with TRBD1 identical over 8 bases. The CDR3 runs to 10 residues. Germline V lookup: CDR1 DFQATT, CDR2 SNEGSKA (reference sequence). The CDR3, as DNA: TGCAGGTCCTCGTCAGGGGGCGAGGCCTTC. Amino acids: CRSSSGGEAF.

V usage is TRBV19 and J usage is TRBJ2-2; D is perhaps TRBD1 (5 bases). Trimming shortened V by 5 bases and J by 5 bases, and 12 bases separated the two germline ends. CDR1 and CDR2 (germline): LNHDA, SQIVND (reference sequence). This CDR3 contains 14 residues. CDR3 loop: CASSVQGETGELFF. The DNA for the CDR3 is TGTGCCAGTAGTGTTCAGGGTGAAACCGGGGAGCTGTTTTTT.

J is TRBJ2-7 and V is TRBV18; TRBD2 might be the D (5 bases). The CDR3 spans 15 residues. The V end lost 4 bases, the J end lost 2 bases, and 15 bases lay between the germline ends. CDR1 and CDR2 from the germline V gene are KGHSH and LQKENI. The CDR3 DNA reads TGTGCCAGCTCACTAGCAGGACGGCGGGCCTACGAGCAGTACTTC. Residues: CASSLAGRRAYEQYF.

The chain uses TRBV18 and TRBJ1-2; perhaps TRBD1 as D (6 bases). Trimming removed 4 bases from V and 9 bases from J, with 18 bases in between. The CDR3 sequence is 14 residues long. Per the germline V gene, CDR1 is KGHSH and CDR2 is LQKENI. CDR3 bases: TGTGCCAGCTCACTCTCGGACAGCAATGACCGCTACACCTTC. As protein: CASSLSDSNDRYTF.

V usage is TRBV30 and J usage is TRBJ2-5; possibly TRBD1 for D (7 bases). There are 12 residues in the CDR3. With 8 bases removed from V and 5 bases from J, the gap between germline ends came to 15 bases. Germline CDR1 GTSNPN, CDR2 SVGIG (reference sequence). The CDR3 region has the DNA TGTGCCCGTAGCAGGGGGAGGGAGACCCAGTACTTC. This translates into CARSRGRETQYF.

The chain uses TRBV28 and TRBJ2-1; 13 bases map to TRBD2. The CDR3 loop spans 15 amino acids. Germline loops: CDR1 MDHEN, CDR2 SYDVKM. V shed 2 bases, J shed 7 bases, and the junction held 2 bases outside the gene matches. As DNA, the CDR3 is TGTGCCAGCAGTTTAAGGACTAGCGGGAGTAATGAGCAGTTCTTC. Its protein is CASSLRTSGSNEQFF.

This clone occurred a few times. This rearrangement joins TRBV13 to TRBJ2-5; D is unresolved. Trimming pared 5 bases from V and 2 bases from J, leaving 12 bases between. The V gene's germline CDR1 is PRHDT and CDR2 FYEKMQ (reference sequence). The CDR3 runs 14 residues. The CDR3 bases are TGTGCCAGCAGCCCCCCCAACCGGCAAGAGACCCAGTACTTC. Translated: CASSPPNRQETQYF.

The CDR3 bases are TGTGCCAGCAGCTTAGCCTCAGGAACAGGGGGCCCCTCCTACGAGCAGTACTTC. This encodes CASSLASGTGGPSYEQYF. The rearrangement links TRBV11-2 to TRBJ2-7; TRBD1 matches at 9 bases. The CDR3 is 18 amino acids. Trimming at V came to 1 base and at J to 0 bases, leaving 10 bases not matched to a gene. Germline V lookup: CDR1 SGHAT, CDR2 FQNNGV.

This clone has only a few counts. This rearrangement joins TRBV3-1 (or the pseudogene TRBV3-2) to TRBJ2-7, with TRBD2 as a possible D gene (5 bases). The CDR3 has 15 amino acids. The germline CDR1 and CDR2 sequences are LGHDT and YNNKEL (reference sequence). Trimming left V 4 bases short and J 2 bases short, with 15 bases between. CDR3 amino acids: CASSPPADSPYEQYF. Here the CDR3 DNA reads TGTGCCAGCAGCCCGCCGGCGGACTCTCCCTACGAGCAGTACTTC.

The chain carries TRBV6-5 and TRBJ2-5; 7 bases fit TRBD1. Germline CDR1 reads MNHEY; CDR2 reads SVGAGI. V lost 11 bases to trimming and J lost 4 bases; unmatched junction nucleotides: 7. The CDR3 is 12 amino acids. CDR3 loop: CAGTTGTETQYF. The CDR3 DNA reads TGTGCCGGAACGACAGGGACAGAGACCCAGTACTTC.

The chain carries TRBV3-1 (or the pseudogene TRBV3-2) and TRBJ1-2; the D gene is possibly TRBD1 (6 bases). Germline V lookup: CDR1 LGHDT, CDR2 YNNKEL (reference sequence). This CDR3 region has 16 residues. Between the trimmed V and J ends, which lost 4 bases and 1 base, there was a span of 16 bases. This CDR3 is CASSPWDIGSNYGYTF. Written as DNA, the CDR3 is TGTGCCAGCAGCCCCTGGGACATTGGGAGTAACTATGGCTACACCTTC.

V gene TRBV27 combines with J gene TRBJ2-3, with 12 bases lining up with TRBD2. V was pared by 6 bases and J by 4 bases, with 14 bases of the junction left unmatched. This CDR3 comprises 18 residues. The germline V gene encodes CDR1 MNHEY and CDR2 SMNVEV (reference sequence). Written as DNA, the CDR3 is TGTGCCAGCAGCCTGAGACCCCCTAGCGGGAGGGCCCCAGATACGCAGTATTTT. It is translated as CASSLRPPSGRAPDTQYF.

The V call is TRBV11-2, the J call TRBJ1-1, with D perhaps matching TRBD1 (5 bases). The CDR3 is 15 residues long. CDR1 is SGHAT and CDR2 is FQNNGV in the germline V gene. V was shortened by 4 bases and J by 4 bases, with 16 bases between the two germline ends. CDR3 sequence reads: CASSSRRPGGTEAFF. The CDR3 DNA is TGTGCCAGCAGCTCCCGTCGGCCGGGGGGCACTGAAGCTTTCTTT.

This rearrangement joins TRBV24-1 to TRBJ2-1; 7 bases agree with TRBD2. Germline CDR1 reads KGHDR; CDR2 reads SFDVKD. The CDR3 loop spans 15 amino acids. V trimming: 3 bases; J trimming: 3 bases; junction bases outside the gene matches: 4. CDR3 sequence: CATSDRDYHYNEQFF. Written as DNA, the CDR3 is TGTGCCACCAGTGATCGGGACTACCACTACAATGAGCAGTTCTTC.

The chain joins TRBV7-9 to TRBJ2-3; unclear D gene. Between the trimmed V and J ends, which lost 4 bases and 0 bases, there was a span of 8 bases. Looked up from germline, CDR1 is SEHNR and CDR2 is FQNEAQ (reference sequence). The CDR3 is made up of 14 amino acids. DNA for the CDR3: TGTGCCAGCAGCTCGACTCTTAGCACAGATACGCAGTATTTT. It encodes CASSSTLSTDTQYF. Full variable domain (rest looked up from reference TRBV7-9 and TRBJ2-3): DTGVSQNPRHKITKRGQNVTFRCDPISEHNRLYWYRQTLGQGPEFLTYFQNEAQLEKSRLLSDRFSAERPKGSFSTLEIQRTEQGDSAMYLCASSSTLSTDTQYFGPGTRLTVL.

V usage is TRBV24-1 and J usage is TRBJ1-2, with 9 nucleotides matching TRBD1. CDR3 length equals 12 residues. Trimming cost V 11 bases and J 6 bases; bases outside gene matches: 6. Germline CDR1 KGHDR, CDR2 SFDVKD. In DNA form, the CDR3 reads TGTGCCATTAGGGACAGGGAAGATGGCTACACCTTC. The encoded protein is CAIRDREDGYTF.

The chain is built from TRBV6-1 and TRBJ1-1, with TRBD1 as a possible D gene (6 bases). Looked up from germline, CDR1 is MNHNS and CDR2 is SASEGT. The CDR3 consists of 15 residues. The V end lost 3 bases, the J end lost 0 bases, and 11 bases lay between the germline ends. CDR3: CASSDRGALNTEAFF. CDR3 sequence (DNA): TGTGCCAGCAGTGACCGGGGGGCCCTGAACACTGAAGCTTTCTTT.

The chain has TRBV20-1 and TRBJ2-3; no firm D call. V lost 3 bases to trimming and J lost 2 bases, with 18 bases between them. The CDR3 length is 16 residues. Germline CDR1 DFQATT, CDR2 SNEGSKA (reference sequence). This CDR3 reads CSASYPPPGVTDTQYF. The CDR3 DNA reads as TGCAGTGCTAGTTATCCCCCACCCGGAGTCACAGATACGCAGTATTTT.

The sample holds one count of this clone. The V call is TRBV4-1, the J call TRBJ1-1; 8 positions match TRBD1. Germline V lookup: CDR1 MGHRA, CDR2 YSYEKL. CDR3 size: 19 residues. Trimming at V came to 0 bases and at J to 3 bases, leaving 15 bases not matched to a gene. CDR3 protein: CASSQDVRLRTGRYTEAFF. CDR3 nucleotides: TGCGCCAGCAGCCAAGACGTGAGGCTCCGGACAGGGCGGTACACTGAAGCTTTCTTT.

The rearrangement links TRBV4-3 to TRBJ2-1; 12 positions agree with TRBD2. Germline CDR1 and CDR2: LGHNA and YSLEER. CDR3 length: 16 residues. V lost 1 base, J lost 8 bases, and 6 bases stayed unmatched. CDR3 residues: CASSQGLAGDHYEQFF. The CDR3 DNA is TGCGCCAGCAGCCAAGGACTAGCGGGAGATCATTATGAGCAGTTCTTC.

V gene TRBV27 combines with J gene TRBJ1-5, with D possibly matching TRBD1 (5 bases). The CDR3 contains 14 residues. CDR1 and CDR2 (germline): MNHEY, SMNVEV (reference sequence). Between the trimmed V and J ends, which lost 4 bases and 11 bases, there was a span of 18 bases. Here the CDR3 DNA reads TGTGCCAGCAGTTATCGGGGGGGTCAATCAGCCCAGCATTTT. Its protein is CASSYRGGQSAQHF.

The chain combines TRBV3-1 (or the pseudogene TRBV3-2) with TRBJ2-5; TRBD1 matches at 9 bases. Germline assignment: CDR1 LGHDT and CDR2 YNNKEL (reference sequence). Trimming at V came to 1 base and at J to 5 bases, leaving 11 bases not matched to a gene. This CDR3 has 17 residues. The chain's CDR3 is CASSQGGTGWSGETQYF. The DNA of the CDR3 is TGTGCCAGCAGCCAAGGAGGGACAGGGTGGTCGGGGGAGACCCAGTACTTC.

The chain is built from TRBV18 and TRBJ2-7, with 11 nucleotides matching TRBD1. Germline lookup yields CDR1 KGHSH and CDR2 LQKENI. This CDR3 is built from 16 residues. Trimming removed 2 bases from V and 1 base from J; junction bases left unmatched: 4. CDR3 amino acids: CASSPSRDRGSYEQYF. The CDR3 region has the DNA TGTGCCAGCTCACCAAGCAGGGACAGGGGGTCCTACGAGCAGTACTTC. The full variable domain, completed using reference TRBV18 and TRBJ2-7, is NAGVMQNPRHLVRRRGQEARLRCSPMKGHSHVYWYRQLPEEGLKFMVYLQKENIIDESGMPKERFSAEFPKEGPSILRIQQVVRGDSAAYFCASSPSRDRGSYEQYFGPGTRLTVT.